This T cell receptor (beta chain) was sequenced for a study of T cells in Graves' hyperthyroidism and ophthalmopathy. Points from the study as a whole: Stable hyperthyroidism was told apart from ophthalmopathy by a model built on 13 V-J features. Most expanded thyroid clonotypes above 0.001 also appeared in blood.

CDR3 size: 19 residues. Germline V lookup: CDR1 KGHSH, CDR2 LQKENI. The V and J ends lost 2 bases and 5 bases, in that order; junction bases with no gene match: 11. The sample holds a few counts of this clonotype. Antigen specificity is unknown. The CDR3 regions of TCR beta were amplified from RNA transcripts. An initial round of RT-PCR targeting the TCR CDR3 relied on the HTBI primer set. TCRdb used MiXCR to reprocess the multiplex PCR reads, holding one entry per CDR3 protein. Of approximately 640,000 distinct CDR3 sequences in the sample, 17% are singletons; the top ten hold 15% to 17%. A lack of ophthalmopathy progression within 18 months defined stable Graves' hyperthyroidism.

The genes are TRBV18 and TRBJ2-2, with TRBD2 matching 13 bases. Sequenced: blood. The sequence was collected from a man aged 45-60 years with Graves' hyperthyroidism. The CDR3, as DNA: TGTGCCAGCTCACCAAGGTCCGGACTAGCGGGAGTGAATACCGGGGAGCTGTTTTTT. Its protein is CASSPRSGLAGVNTGELFF.